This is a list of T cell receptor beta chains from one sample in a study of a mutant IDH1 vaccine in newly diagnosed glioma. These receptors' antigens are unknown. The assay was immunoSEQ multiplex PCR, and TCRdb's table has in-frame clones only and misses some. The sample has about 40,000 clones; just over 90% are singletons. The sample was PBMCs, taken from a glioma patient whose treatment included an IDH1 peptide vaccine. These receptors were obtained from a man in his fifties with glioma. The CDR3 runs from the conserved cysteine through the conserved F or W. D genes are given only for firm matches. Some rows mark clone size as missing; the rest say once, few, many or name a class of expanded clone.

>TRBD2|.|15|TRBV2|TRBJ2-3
TGTGCCAGTGAGGGCGGGAGGAAAGGACCAGATACGCAGTATTTT
CASEGGRKGPDTQYF
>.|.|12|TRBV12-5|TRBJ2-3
TGTGCTAGTGCCCCTTCTACAGATACGCAGTATTTT
CASAPSTDTQYF
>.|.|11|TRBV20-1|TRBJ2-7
TGCAGTGCAGTTTGGACCCGGGAGCAGTACTTC
CSAVWTREQYF
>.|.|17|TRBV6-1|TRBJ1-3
TGTGCCAGCAGTGAACCAGGTCGGGGGACTTCTGGAAACACCATATATTTT
CASSEPGRGTSGNTIYF
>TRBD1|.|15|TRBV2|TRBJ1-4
TGTGCCAGCAGATCGCAGGGGGCCGCTAATGAAAAACTGTTTTTT
CASRSQGAANEKLFF
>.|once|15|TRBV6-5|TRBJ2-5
TGTGCCAGCAGTTACTCTTGGGCCGCTCAAGAGACCCAGTACTTC
CASSYSWAAQETQYF
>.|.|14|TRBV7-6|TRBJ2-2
TGTGCCAGCGGGTGGGAGATGAACACCGGGGAGCTGTTTTTT
CASGWEMNTGELFF
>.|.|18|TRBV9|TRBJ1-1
TGTGCCAGCAGCGCGCCTAGAAACCCCGTAGGGGCGAACACTGAAGCTTTCTTT
CASSAPRNPVGANTEAFF
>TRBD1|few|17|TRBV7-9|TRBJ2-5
TGTGCCAGCAGCGCCGGGGACAGGGGGCGAGGACAAGAGACCCAGTACTTC
CASSAGDRGRGQETQYF
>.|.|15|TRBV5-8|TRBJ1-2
TGTGCCAGCAGCTCCCAACAGGGCCCCTACTATGGCTACACCTTC
CASSSQQGPYYGYTF
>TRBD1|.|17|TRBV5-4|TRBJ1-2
TGTGCCAGCAGCTTGAAGGGACAGCGGGGAGCTAACTATGGCTACACCTTC
CASSLKGQRGANYGYTF
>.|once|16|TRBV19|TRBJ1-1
TGTGCCAGTAGTATGCGAAGGAGGCGCTTTGGCACTGAAGCTTTCTTT
CASSMRRRRFGTEAFF
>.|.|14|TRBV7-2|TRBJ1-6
TGTGCCAGCAGCAGCGGACACTATAATTCACCCCTCCACTTT
CASSSGHYNSPLHF
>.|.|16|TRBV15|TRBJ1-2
TGTGCCACCAGCAGAAAAAGGGAGACAGGCGACTATGGCTACACCTTC
CATSRKRETGDYGYTF
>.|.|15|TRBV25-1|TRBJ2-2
TGTGCCAGCACCTTAGACAGGTTGGGACGCCGGGAGCTGTTTTTT
CASTLDRLGRRELFF
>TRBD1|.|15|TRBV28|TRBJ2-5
TGTGCCAGCACTACCTGGACAGGGGGCCCCGAGACCCAGTACTTC
CASTTWTGGPETQYF
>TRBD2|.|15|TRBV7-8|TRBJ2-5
TGTGCCAGCAGCTCCAGCGGGGGGGTCCAAGAGACCCAGTACTTC
CASSSSGGVQETQYF
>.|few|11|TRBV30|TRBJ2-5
TGTGCCTGGAGAGAAGGGGAGACCCAGTACTTC
CAWREGETQYF
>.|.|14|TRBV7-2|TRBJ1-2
TGTGCCAGCAGCTTCCGGGACTCTAACTATGGCTACACCTTC
CASSFRDSNYGYTF
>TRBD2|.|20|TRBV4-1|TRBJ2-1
TGCGCCAGCAGCCAAGATCGGCTTCTAGCGGGAGACGTCTCCTACAATGAGCAGTTCTTC
CASSQDRLLAGDVSYNEQFF
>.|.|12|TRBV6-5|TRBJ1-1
TGTGCCAGCAGTTACGGTGGCACTGAAGCTTTCTTT
CASSYGGTEAFF
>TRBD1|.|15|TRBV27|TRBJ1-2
TGTGCCAGCAGTTGGGGACAGCGGGCTTTTGATGGCTACACCTTC
CASSWGQRAFDGYTF
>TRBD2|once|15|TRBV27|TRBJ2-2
TGTGCCAGCAGTTTTCTAGCGGAGAACACCGGGGAGCTGTTTTTT
CASSFLAENTGELFF
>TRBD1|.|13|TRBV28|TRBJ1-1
TGTGCCAGCGGGTACGACAGGGCGAGGGTTGCTTTCTTT
CASGYDRARVAFF
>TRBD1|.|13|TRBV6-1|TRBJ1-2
TGTGCCAGCAGGGAGGGACAGAACTATGGCTACACCTTC
CASREGQNYGYTF
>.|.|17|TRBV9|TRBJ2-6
TGTGCCAGCAGCGTCGGGGGCTCAAGCTCTGGGGCCAACGTCCTGACTTTC
CASSVGGSSSGANVLTF
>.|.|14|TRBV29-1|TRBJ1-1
TGCAGCGTTGAATATGCAGGGGTGAACACTGAAGCTTTCTTT
CSVEYAGVNTEAFF
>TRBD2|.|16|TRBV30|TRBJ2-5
TGTGCCTGGAGCCACCTCGTTCTAGCGGGGATGGGGACCCAGTACTTC
CAWSHLVLAGMGTQYF
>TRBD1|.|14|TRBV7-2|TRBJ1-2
TGTGCCAGCAGCTTATTTCGGACAGGGTATGGCTACACCTTC
CASSLFRTGYGYTF
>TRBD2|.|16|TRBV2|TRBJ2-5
TGTGCCAGCAGTGGGAGGACTAGCGGGAGGGGGGAGACCCAGTACTTC
CASSGRTSGRGETQYF
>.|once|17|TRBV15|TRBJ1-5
TGTGCCACCAGCAGAGATAGGGGGGGGCCTAGCAATCAGCCCCAGCATTTT
CATSRDRGGPSNQPQHF
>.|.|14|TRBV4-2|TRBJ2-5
TGTGCCAGCAGCCAAGATGTGGGGAGGGAGACCCAGTACTTC
CASSQDVGRETQYF
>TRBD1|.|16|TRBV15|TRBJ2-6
TGTGCCACCAGCAGAAGACAGGGTTCTGGGGCCAACGTCCTGACTTTC
CATSRRQGSGANVLTF
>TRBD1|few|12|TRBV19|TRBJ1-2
TGTGCCAGTAGCGACAGGGGGAATGGCTACACCTTC
CASSDRGNGYTF
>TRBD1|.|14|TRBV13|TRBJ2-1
TGTGCCAGCAGCCCCAGACAGGGCTACAATGAGCAGTTCTTC
CASSPRQGYNEQFF
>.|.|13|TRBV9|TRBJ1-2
TGTGCCAGCAGCGCGGGCCGCAGGGATGGCTACACCTTC
CASSAGRRDGYTF
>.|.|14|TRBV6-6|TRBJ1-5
TGTGCCAGCAGTTATGGGGGGCCTCGGCAGCCCCAGCATTTT
CASSYGGPRQPQHF
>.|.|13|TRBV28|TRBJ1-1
TGTGCCAGCAGCATGTTTAGGCGGGCTGAAGCTTTCTTT
CASSMFRRAEAFF
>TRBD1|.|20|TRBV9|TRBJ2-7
TGTGCCAGCAGCCCCCCTGGAGATCGGCGACAGGGTAAACCTTCCTACGAGCAGTACTTC
CASSPPGDRRQGKPSYEQYF
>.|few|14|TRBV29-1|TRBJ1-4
TGCAGCGTTAGAGAGGGGAGGTCTAATGAAAAACTGTTTTTT
CSVREGRSNEKLFF
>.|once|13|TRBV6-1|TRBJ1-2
TGTGCCAGCGGATTAGACAGTTACTATGGCTACACCTTC
CASGLDSYYGYTF
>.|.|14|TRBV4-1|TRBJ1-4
TGCGCCAGCAGCCAAGGGGCAGGGGAAAAAAAACTGTTTTTT
CASSQGAGEKKLFF
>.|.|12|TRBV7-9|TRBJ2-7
TGTGCCAGCAGCCGCGGAGGGGGTGAGCAGTACTTC
CASSRGGGEQYF
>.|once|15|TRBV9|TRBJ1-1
TGTGCCAGCAGCGTAGATTTCTCTACAGGTACTGAAGCTTTCTTT
CASSVDFSTGTEAFF
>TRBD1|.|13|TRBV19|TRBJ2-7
TGTGCCAGTAGTTCCACCAGGGGGCGAGAGCAGTACTTC
CASSSTRGREQYF
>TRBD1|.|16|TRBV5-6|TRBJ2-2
TGTGCCAGCAGCACCCGACAGGGCGGCGGGACCGGGGAGCTGTTTTTT
CASSTRQGGGTGELFF
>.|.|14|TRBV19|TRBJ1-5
TGTGCCAGTAGTCCTTCTGCAGGGAATCAGCCCCAGCATTTT
CASSPSAGNQPQHF
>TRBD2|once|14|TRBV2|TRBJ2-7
TGTGCCAGCAGTTTGGCGGGAGGGTTGTACGAGCAGTACTTC
CASSLAGGLYEQYF
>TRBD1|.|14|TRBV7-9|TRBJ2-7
TGTGCCAGCAGTTCACAGGGGAACCCCTACGAGCAGTACTTC
CASSSQGNPYEQYF
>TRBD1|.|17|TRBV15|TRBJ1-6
TGTGCCACCAGCAGAGATCGATTAGGGACAGGACTTTCACCCCTCCACTTT
CATSRDRLGTGLSPLHF
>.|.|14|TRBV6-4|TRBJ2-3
TGTGCCAGCAGTGAACAGGTGGGCACAGATACGCAGTATTTT
CASSEQVGTDTQYF
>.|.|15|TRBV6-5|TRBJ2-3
TGTGCCAGCAGTTCGAACATAAAACTCACAGATACGCAGTATTTT
CASSSNIKLTDTQYF